This T cell receptor beta chain was retrieved from a study of T cell changes during pregnancy in multiple sclerosis. With 5 bases clipped from V and 4 bases from J, the junction kept 6 bases outside the gene matches. CDR1 is SNHLY and CDR2 is FYNNEI in the germline V gene. The CDR3 covers 14 residues. Generated by immunoSEQ multiplex PCR, the TCRdb table keeps only in-frame clones and is missing some. Altogether around 38,000 clones are present, 90% to 95% being singletons, with the ten largest covering about 0.42%. The TCR comes from a female donor in good health, enrolled as a control in a pregnancy study. V is TRBV2 and J is TRBJ2-5; 8 bases map to TRBD2. This specimen was CD4+ T cells from peripheral blood mononuclear cells, taken in the third trimester of pregnancy. CDR3 loop: CASSRGGLGETQYF. The CDR3 DNA reads as TGTGCCAGCAGTCGGGGGGGCCTTGGAGAGACCCAGTACTTC.